The rows below give T cell receptor beta chains drawn from one sample of a study of beta chain features in type 1 diabetes. Assay: immunoSEQ multiplex PCR; the TCRdb copy retains only in-frame clones and omits some. The table records some 360,000 clones, 8.5% to 10% of them present only once. The sequencing input was central memory CD4+ T cells from blood. The receptors come from a man younger than 45 with type 1 diabetes. CDR3s include the opening cysteine and the closing phenylalanine or tryptophan. The D gene is left open where the match is weak. Size is omitted from some rows. Given values are once, few, many or a class for expanded clones.

CDR3nt: TGCAGCGTAGGGGGGGGGCTGAAGACCCTCGAGCAGTACTTC; CDR3aa: CSVGGGLKTLEQYF; v_gene: TRBV29-1; abundance: few; j_gene: TRBJ2-7; d_gene: -
CDR3nt: TGTGCCAGCAGCTTAGATCGACAGGTGTACTACGAGCAGTACTTC; CDR3aa: CASSLDRQVYYEQYF; v_gene: TRBV11-2; abundance: -; j_gene: TRBJ2-7; d_gene: -
CDR3nt: TGCGCCAGCAGCTCCCCGGCGGCATCAGAAAAACTGTTTTTT; CDR3aa: CASSSPAASEKLFF; v_gene: TRBV4-1; abundance: few; j_gene: TRBJ1-4; d_gene: -
CDR3nt: TGTGCCTGGAAGAGGGCTAGCGCAGAGACCCAGTACTTC; CDR3aa: CAWKRASAETQYF; v_gene: TRBV30; abundance: few; j_gene: TRBJ2-5; d_gene: -
CDR3nt: TGTGCCAGCAGTTTACCCCGGGACAGGAGTCCTCAGCCCCAGCATTTT; CDR3aa: CASSLPRDRSPQPQHF; v_gene: TRBV27; abundance: -; j_gene: TRBJ1-5; d_gene: TRBD1
CDR3nt: TGTGCCAGCAGCCCGGACAGGCCTGCAACTAATGAAAAACTGTTTTTT; CDR3aa: CASSPDRPATNEKLFF; v_gene: TRBV7-9; abundance: few; j_gene: TRBJ1-4; d_gene: TRBD1
CDR3nt: TGTGCCAGCAGTTTATATGACAGAAAACTGTTTTTT; CDR3aa: CASSLYDRKLFF; v_gene: TRBV28; abundance: many; j_gene: TRBJ1-4; d_gene: -
CDR3nt: TGTGCCAGCCTAAGCGGGAGGGCCTCCTTCGGTGAGCAGTTCTTC; CDR3aa: CASLSGRASFGEQFF; v_gene: TRBV6-1; abundance: few; j_gene: TRBJ2-1; d_gene: TRBD2
CDR3nt: TGTGCCAGCAGCGTAGGGCCCTGGAGTAGCACCGGGGAGCTGTTTTTT; CDR3aa: CASSVGPWSSTGELFF; v_gene: TRBV9; abundance: few; j_gene: TRBJ2-2; d_gene: -
CDR3nt: TGTGCCAGCAGTACCGAGACAGGGGGCCATGGCTACACCTTC; CDR3aa: CASSTETGGHGYTF; v_gene: TRBV27; abundance: -; j_gene: TRBJ1-2; d_gene: TRBD1
CDR3nt: TGTGCCAGCAGTTTGCGATTCCAGAGCTCTGGGGCCAACGTCCTGACTTTC; CDR3aa: CASSLRFQSSGANVLTF; v_gene: TRBV2; abundance: -; j_gene: TRBJ2-6; d_gene: -
CDR3nt: TGTGCCAGTACTCCCCCGGGGAAGACTGAAGCTTTCTTT; CDR3aa: CASTPPGKTEAFF; v_gene: TRBV19; abundance: many; j_gene: TRBJ1-1; d_gene: -
CDR3nt: TGTGCCATCATGAATCCGGGACAGGGAGGGGAGACCCAGTACTTC; CDR3aa: CAIMNPGQGGETQYF; v_gene: TRBV10-3; abundance: -; j_gene: TRBJ2-5; d_gene: TRBD1
CDR3nt: TGTGCCAGCAGTTACTCGAGCGGGGGGGGGATGGCTGAAGCTTTCTTT; CDR3aa: CASSYSSGGGMAEAFF; v_gene: TRBV6-5; abundance: -; j_gene: TRBJ1-1; d_gene: -
CDR3nt: TGTGCCTGGAGTGAAGGGGCCCCCAATCAGCCCCAGCATTTT; CDR3aa: CAWSEGAPNQPQHF; v_gene: TRBV30; abundance: -; j_gene: TRBJ1-5; d_gene: -
CDR3nt: TGTGCCAGCAGTCGGGACTTTGGCAATCAGCCCCAGCATTTT; CDR3aa: CASSRDFGNQPQHF; v_gene: TRBV6-1; abundance: -; j_gene: TRBJ1-5; d_gene: -
CDR3nt: TGTGCCAGCAGTGAACGCCCTCAACTAGCCGGAAACATTCAGTACTTC; CDR3aa: CASSERPQLAGNIQYF; v_gene: TRBV6-1; abundance: few; j_gene: TRBJ2-4; d_gene: -
CDR3nt: TGTGCCAGCAGGCGATTAGGACCAGACGGCGAGCAGTACTTC; CDR3aa: CASRRLGPDGEQYF; v_gene: TRBV6-1; abundance: -; j_gene: TRBJ2-7; d_gene: -
CDR3nt: TGTGCCAGTAGTATTTATTCGACATCCTATGGCTACACCTTC; CDR3aa: CASSIYSTSYGYTF; v_gene: TRBV19; abundance: many; j_gene: TRBJ1-2; d_gene: -
CDR3nt: TGTGCCAGCGGACTACGAGAGACCCAGTACTTC; CDR3aa: CASGLRETQYF; v_gene: TRBV2; abundance: few; j_gene: TRBJ2-5; d_gene: -
CDR3nt: TGTGCCAGCAGCTTTTCGACAGCGAACACTGAAGCTTTCTTT; CDR3aa: CASSFSTANTEAFF; v_gene: TRBV7-9; abundance: few; j_gene: TRBJ1-1; d_gene: -
CDR3nt: TGCGCCAGCAGCTACCCGGGACAGAACAATGAGCAGTTCTTC; CDR3aa: CASSYPGQNNEQFF; v_gene: TRBV5-1; abundance: -; j_gene: TRBJ2-1; d_gene: TRBD1
CDR3nt: TGTGCCAGCAGTTATCAGCAATCTAACTATGGCTACACCTTC; CDR3aa: CASSYQQSNYGYTF; v_gene: TRBV6-6; abundance: -; j_gene: TRBJ1-2; d_gene: -
CDR3nt: TGCGCCAGCAGTGTGTACGGGACAGGGTTGGGGAATTGGGAGACCCAGTACTTC; CDR3aa: CASSVYGTGLGNWETQYF; v_gene: TRBV10-2; abundance: -; j_gene: TRBJ2-5; d_gene: TRBD1
CDR3nt: TGTGCCAGCAGCTCCTCGGACAGCCCATCCTACGAGCAGTACTTC; CDR3aa: CASSSSDSPSYEQYF; v_gene: TRBV7-2; abundance: -; j_gene: TRBJ2-7; d_gene: -
CDR3nt: TGCGCCAGCAGCCAAATTGACAGGGAGGTAAACGAGCAGTACTTC; CDR3aa: CASSQIDREVNEQYF; v_gene: TRBV4-1; abundance: -; j_gene: TRBJ2-7; d_gene: -
CDR3nt: TGTGCCAGCAACCTCGGACCGAACACTGAAGCTTTCTTT; CDR3aa: CASNLGPNTEAFF; v_gene: TRBV7-9; abundance: few; j_gene: TRBJ1-1; d_gene: -
CDR3nt: TGTGCCAGCAGTCTGAATCATCAGGGCGGGGAGCTGTTTTTT; CDR3aa: CASSLNHQGGELFF; v_gene: TRBV27; abundance: many; j_gene: TRBJ2-2; d_gene: -
CDR3nt: TGTGCCAGCAGAGGGGGCAATCAGCCCCAGCATTTT; CDR3aa: CASRGGNQPQHF; v_gene: TRBV28; abundance: -; j_gene: TRBJ1-5; d_gene: -
CDR3nt: TGTGCCAGCACCACGGAGTACCAAGAGACCCAGTACTTC; CDR3aa: CASTTEYQETQYF; v_gene: TRBV28; abundance: few; j_gene: TRBJ2-5; d_gene: -
CDR3nt: TGTGCCAGCAAATATACAGGGGGCTTTTGGTTCTTC; CDR3aa: CASKYTGGFWFF; v_gene: TRBV28; abundance: many; j_gene: TRBJ2-1; d_gene: TRBD1
CDR3nt: TGTGCCAGCAGCGTAGATGTTGGACGTACGATGAACACTGAAGCTTTCTTT; CDR3aa: CASSVDVGRTMNTEAFF; v_gene: TRBV9; abundance: few; j_gene: TRBJ1-1; d_gene: -
CDR3nt: TGTGCCAGCAGTAATAACGGGGGCGGCTATGGCTACACCTTC; CDR3aa: CASSNNGGGYGYTF; v_gene: TRBV2; abundance: few; j_gene: TRBJ1-2; d_gene: -
CDR3nt: TGTGCCAGCAGTTTGGGCCGGGGGAGCAACGAGCAGTACTTC; CDR3aa: CASSLGRGSNEQYF; v_gene: TRBV27; abundance: few; j_gene: TRBJ2-7; d_gene: -
CDR3nt: TGTGCCAGCAGCCAATTTGAGGGAGGTCGTCAAAACATTCAGTACTTC; CDR3aa: CASSQFEGGRQNIQYF; v_gene: TRBV14; abundance: many; j_gene: TRBJ2-4; d_gene: -
CDR3nt: TGTGCCAGCAGCCCCGCCCCGGGGACAGGGACCTCCTACAATGAGCAGTTCTTC; CDR3aa: CASSPAPGTGTSYNEQFF; v_gene: TRBV25-1; abundance: -; j_gene: TRBJ2-1; d_gene: TRBD1
CDR3nt: TGTGCCATCAGTTCGATGGGCAGGGAGGATCAGCCCCAGCATTTT; CDR3aa: CAISSMGREDQPQHF; v_gene: TRBV10-3; abundance: many; j_gene: TRBJ1-5; d_gene: -
CDR3nt: TGCAGTGCCGGGGGGGAAAATGGCGAGCAGTACTTC; CDR3aa: CSAGGENGEQYF; v_gene: TRBV29-1; abundance: -; j_gene: TRBJ2-7; d_gene: TRBD2
CDR3nt: TGCGCCAGCAGCTTGAAGTCAGGGCCAACTAATGAAAAACTGTTTTTT; CDR3aa: CASSLKSGPTNEKLFF; v_gene: TRBV5-1; abundance: few; j_gene: TRBJ1-4; d_gene: -
CDR3nt: TGTGCCAGCAGCTCCACTCAGGGTCGAGGACAGCCCCAGCATTTT; CDR3aa: CASSSTQGRGQPQHF; v_gene: TRBV7-2; abundance: few; j_gene: TRBJ1-5; d_gene: -
CDR3nt: TGCGCCAGCAGCGCTACCACTAGCGCTCAAAGTGGCGAGCAGTACTTC; CDR3aa: CASSATTSAQSGEQYF; v_gene: TRBV5-1; abundance: few; j_gene: TRBJ2-7; d_gene: TRBD2
CDR3nt: TGTGCCAGCAGTGAGGAGGGAGATACGCAGTATTTT; CDR3aa: CASSEEGDTQYF; v_gene: TRBV27; abundance: -; j_gene: TRBJ2-3; d_gene: -
CDR3nt: TGTGCCAGCAGCTTCACGCTAGCGGGAGGACGGTACGAGCAGTACTTC; CDR3aa: CASSFTLAGGRYEQYF; v_gene: TRBV7-2; abundance: few; j_gene: TRBJ2-7; d_gene: TRBD2
CDR3nt: TGTGCCAGCAGCGTAGGGAATACTGGAAACACCATATATTTT; CDR3aa: CASSVGNTGNTIYF; v_gene: TRBV9; abundance: few; j_gene: TRBJ1-3; d_gene: -
CDR3nt: TGCGCCAGCAGGGGGACTCGGGCCTCCTACGAGCAGTACTTC; CDR3aa: CASRGTRASYEQYF; v_gene: TRBV10-2; abundance: -; j_gene: TRBJ2-7; d_gene: -
CDR3nt: TGTGCCAGCAACGGCGGGGGACTAGCGGGACCCGAAGGCGAGCAGTTCTTC; CDR3aa: CASNGGGLAGPEGEQFF; v_gene: TRBV27; abundance: many; j_gene: TRBJ2-1; d_gene: TRBD2
CDR3nt: TGTGCCAGCGCGGACAGGGCCCACGAGCAGTACTTC; CDR3aa: CASADRAHEQYF; v_gene: TRBV2; abundance: few; j_gene: TRBJ2-7; d_gene: TRBD1
CDR3nt: TGTGCCAGTAGTACCAACACCGGGACTAGCGGGAGAGTGGAGCAGTTCTTC; CDR3aa: CASSTNTGTSGRVEQFF; v_gene: TRBV19; abundance: few; j_gene: TRBJ2-1; d_gene: TRBD2
CDR3nt: TGTGCCAGCAGCTACGACTCGAACACTGAAGCTTTCTTT; CDR3aa: CASSYDSNTEAFF; v_gene: TRBV7-9; abundance: few; j_gene: TRBJ1-1; d_gene: -
CDR3nt: TGTGCCAGCAGCTTAGGTGGGGTGAACACTGAAGCTTTCTTT; CDR3aa: CASSLGGVNTEAFF; v_gene: TRBV11-3; abundance: -; j_gene: TRBJ1-1; d_gene: -
CDR3nt: TGTGCCAGCAGAAGACAGGGACGGGGCACCGGGGAGCTGTTTTTT; CDR3aa: CASRRQGRGTGELFF; v_gene: TRBV6-1; abundance: -; j_gene: TRBJ2-2; d_gene: TRBD1
CDR3nt: TGCGCCAGCAGCTTGGTCCTAGCGGGGGCCAATGAGCAGTTCTTC; CDR3aa: CASSLVLAGANEQFF; v_gene: TRBV5-1; abundance: many; j_gene: TRBJ2-1; d_gene: TRBD2
CDR3nt: TGTGCCAGCAGCCCGACAGACGGTGGCTACACCTTC; CDR3aa: CASSPTDGGYTF; v_gene: TRBV4-2; abundance: few; j_gene: TRBJ1-2; d_gene: -
CDR3nt: TGTGCCAGCACCCGGATACGGACTAGCGGGAGCAATGAGCAGTTCTTC; CDR3aa: CASTRIRTSGSNEQFF; v_gene: TRBV7-2; abundance: many; j_gene: TRBJ2-1; d_gene: TRBD2